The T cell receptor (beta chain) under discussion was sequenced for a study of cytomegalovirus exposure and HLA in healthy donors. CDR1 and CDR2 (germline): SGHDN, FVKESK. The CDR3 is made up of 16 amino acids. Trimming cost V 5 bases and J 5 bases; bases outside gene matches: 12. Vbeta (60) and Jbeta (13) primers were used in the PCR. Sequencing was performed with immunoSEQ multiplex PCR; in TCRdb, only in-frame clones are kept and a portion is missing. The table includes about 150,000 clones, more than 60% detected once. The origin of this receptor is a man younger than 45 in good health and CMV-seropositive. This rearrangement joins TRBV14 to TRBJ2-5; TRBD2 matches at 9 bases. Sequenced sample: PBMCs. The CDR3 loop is CASSNLAGAYGETQYF. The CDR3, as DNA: TGTGCCAGCAGCAACTTAGCGGGAGCCTACGGCGAGACCCAGTACTTC.